This note documents a single TCR beta chain sequence. This sample was included in a study of radiotherapy plus CTLA-4 blockade in lung cancer. V gave up 4 bases and J gave up 0 bases; unmatched junction bases: 2. Per germline, CDR1 LNHDA and CDR2 SQIVND (reference sequence). The length of the CDR3 is 15 residues. The protocol was immunoSEQ multiplex PCR, while the TCRdb copy is restricted to in-frame clones and leaves out a portion. There are roughly 48,000 clones in the sample; 80% to 85% occur only once, and 2.5% to 3.5% lies in the top ten. V and J are TRBV19 and TRBJ2-3; 9 bases are shared with TRBD2. Sequencing was performed on peripheral blood, taken from a patient treated with radiotherapy plus ipilimumab. This sequence originates from a human donor with non-small cell lung cancer who had stable disease on radiotherapy plus ipilimumab. The CDR3 reads CASSTSGTSTDTQYF. In nucleotides, the CDR3 is TGTGCCAGTAGTACTAGCGGGACTAGCACAGATACGCAGTATTTT.